This TCR beta chain appears in the sequencing data of a study of CD8 T cells in ankylosing spondylitis. Quantitative 5'-RACE with molecular barcodes was used to make the TCR beta libraries. TCRdb analysed the 5' RACE reads with MiXCR anew, one entry per CDR3 protein. This table holds around 160,000 distinct CDR3 sequences, more than 9% found once. In its sample, this clonotype was seen many times. Between the trimmed V and J ends, which lost 7 bases and 2 bases, there was a span of 8 bases. The CDR3 extends over 13 amino acids. The V and J genes are TRBV12-3 or TRBV12-4 and TRBJ2-2; D is perhaps TRBD2 (5 bases). The clonotype originates from a male donor with ankylosing spondylitis or in good health (not recorded which). Sequences were obtained from blood, either unsorted or a sorted T cell fraction (not recorded which). The CDR3, as DNA: TGTGCCAGCAAGGACTTCAACACCGGGGAGCTGTTTTTT. This translates into CASKDFNTGELFF.